This T cell receptor (beta chain) emerged from a study of vaccination and CD4 T cells after COVID-19. Across the study: Convalescent participants consisted of six males and four females, two being Hispanic. Overlapping spike pools from SARS-CoV-2 and HCoV-NL63, HCoV-OC43 and HCoV-229E served as culture stimuli.

Per germline, CDR1 SGHNT and CDR2 YENEEA. V lost 3 bases and J lost 7, with 3 bases in between. The CDR3 totals 11 residues. Cultured CD4+ T-cell DNA underwent Oncomine TCR Beta short-read sequencing. From the PCR reads, TCRdb called clonotypes with MiXCR, one entry per CDR3 protein. The table records almost 20,000 distinct CDR3 sequences, about 45% of them present only once. Described treatment: roughly ten-day PBMC culture with coronavirus spike peptide pools or control peptides (ViraFEST assay). Under the ViraFEST approach, antigen-specific T cells were expanded with peptide pools and TCRs subsequently sequenced. Concerning this clonotype itself: As yet, its antigen is unknown.

Study-level findings and limits: The study found that a median approximately 84% of reactive clones in convalescent patients appeared only post-vaccination.

Sequencing used CD4+ T cells from blood, cultured in vitro, obtained after SARS-CoV-2 vaccination. This sequence originates from a human donor who had recovered from COVID-19. This sequence joins TRBV11-3 and TRBJ1-4, with D unresolved. The CDR3 is CASSLGEKLFF. The CDR3, as DNA: TGTGCCAGCAGCTTGGGTGAAAAACTGTTTTTT.